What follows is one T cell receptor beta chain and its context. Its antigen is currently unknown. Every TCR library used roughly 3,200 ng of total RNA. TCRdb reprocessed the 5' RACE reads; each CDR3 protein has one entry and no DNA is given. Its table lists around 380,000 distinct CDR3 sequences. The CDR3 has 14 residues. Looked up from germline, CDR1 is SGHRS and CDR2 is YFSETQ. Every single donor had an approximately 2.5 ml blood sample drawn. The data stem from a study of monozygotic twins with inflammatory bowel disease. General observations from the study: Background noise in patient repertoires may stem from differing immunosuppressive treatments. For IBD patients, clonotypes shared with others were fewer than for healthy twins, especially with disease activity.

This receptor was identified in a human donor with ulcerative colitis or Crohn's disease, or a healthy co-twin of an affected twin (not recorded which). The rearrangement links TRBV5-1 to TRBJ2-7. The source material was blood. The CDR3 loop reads CASSLLRLVDEQYF. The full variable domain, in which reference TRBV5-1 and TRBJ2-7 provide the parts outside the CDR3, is KAGVTQTPRYLIKTRGQQVTLSCSPISGHRSVSWYQQTPGQGLQFLFEYFSETQRNKGNFPGRFSGRQFSNSRSEMNVSTLELGDSALYLCASSLLRLVDEQYFGPGTRLTVT.